The entry below describes one TCR beta chain. The sample is drawn from a study of blood T cell repertoires in COVID-19. Only in-frame clones appear in the TCRdb table, and some are missing; sequencing was by immunoSEQ multiplex PCR. The sample contains approximately 500,000 clones, around 90% of which appear only once. CDR1 LGHNA and CDR2 YNFKEQ come from the germline V gene. Between the trimmed V and J ends, which lost 8 bases and 5 bases, there was a span of 23 bases. The CDR3 covers 16 residues. The J gene is TRBJ2-3, the V gene TRBV4-2; D gene unclear. Sequencing input: peripheral blood. This TCR was sampled from a woman in her 50s with COVID-19, enrolled during active disease. CDR3 sequence: CASADTAVVVRDTQYF. The DNA of the CDR3 is TGTGCCAGCGCCGATACCGCGGTCGTGGTGAGAGATACGCAGTATTTT.